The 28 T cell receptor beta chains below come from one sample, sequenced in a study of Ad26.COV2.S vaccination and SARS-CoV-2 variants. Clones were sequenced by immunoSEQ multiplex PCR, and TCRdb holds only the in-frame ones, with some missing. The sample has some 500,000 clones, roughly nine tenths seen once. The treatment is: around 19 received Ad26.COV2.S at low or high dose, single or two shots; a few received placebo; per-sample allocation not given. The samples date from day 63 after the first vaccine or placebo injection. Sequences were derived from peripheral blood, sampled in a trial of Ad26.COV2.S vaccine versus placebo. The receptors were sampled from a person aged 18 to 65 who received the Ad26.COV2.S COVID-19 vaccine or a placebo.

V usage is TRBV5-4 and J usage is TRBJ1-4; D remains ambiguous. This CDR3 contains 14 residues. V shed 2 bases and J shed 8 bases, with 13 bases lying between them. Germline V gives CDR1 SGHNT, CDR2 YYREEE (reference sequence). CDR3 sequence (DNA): TGTGCCAGCAGCTTTCTCGGGCGAGGGGAAAAACTGTTTTTT. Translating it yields CASSFLGRGEKLFF.

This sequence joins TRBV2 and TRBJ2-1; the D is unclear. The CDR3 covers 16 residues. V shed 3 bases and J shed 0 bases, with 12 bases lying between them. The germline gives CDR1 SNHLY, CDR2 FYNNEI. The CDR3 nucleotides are TGTGCCAGCAGTGATCCGGGCAGAAGCTCCTACAATGAGCAGTTCTTC. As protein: CASSDPGRSSYNEQFF.

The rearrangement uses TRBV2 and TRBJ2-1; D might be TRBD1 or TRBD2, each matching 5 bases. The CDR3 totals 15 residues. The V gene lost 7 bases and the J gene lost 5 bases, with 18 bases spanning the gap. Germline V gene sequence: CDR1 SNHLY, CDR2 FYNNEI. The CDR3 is CASKPTTEADNEQFF. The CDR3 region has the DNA TGTGCCAGCAAACCCACGACAGAAGCGGACAATGAGCAGTTCTTC.

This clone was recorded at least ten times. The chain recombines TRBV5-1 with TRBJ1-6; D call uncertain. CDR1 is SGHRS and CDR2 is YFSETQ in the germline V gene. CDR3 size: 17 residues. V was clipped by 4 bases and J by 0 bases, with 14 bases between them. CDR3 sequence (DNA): TGCGCCAGCAGCCGAACACCCCAGAGCTCCTATAATTCACCCCTCCACTTT. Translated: CASSRTPQSSYNSPLHF. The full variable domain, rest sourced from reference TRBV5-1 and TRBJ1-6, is KAGVTQTPRYLIKTRGQQVTLSCSPISGHRSVSWYQQTPGQGLQFLFEYFSETQRNKGNFPGRFSGRQFSNSRSEMNVSTLELGDSALYLCASSRTPQSSYNSPLHFGNGTRLTVT.

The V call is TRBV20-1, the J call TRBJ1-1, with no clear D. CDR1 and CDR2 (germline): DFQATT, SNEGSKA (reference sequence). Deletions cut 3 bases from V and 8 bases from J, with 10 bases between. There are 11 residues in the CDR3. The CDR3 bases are TGCAGTGCTAGTTCGACGTTCGAAGCTTTCTTT. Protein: CSASSTFEAFF.

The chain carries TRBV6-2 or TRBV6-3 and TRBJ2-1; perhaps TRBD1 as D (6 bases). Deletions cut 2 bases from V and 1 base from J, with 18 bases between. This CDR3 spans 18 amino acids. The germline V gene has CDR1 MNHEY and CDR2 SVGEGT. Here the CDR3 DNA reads TGTGCCAGCAGTTACCCTCAGGGGCGCCTGAGGTCCTACAATGAGCAGTTCTTC. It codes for CASSYPQGRLRSYNEQFF.

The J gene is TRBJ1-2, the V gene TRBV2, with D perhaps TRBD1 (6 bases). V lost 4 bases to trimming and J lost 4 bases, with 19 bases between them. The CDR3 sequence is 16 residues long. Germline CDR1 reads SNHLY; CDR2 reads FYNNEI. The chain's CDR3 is CASSALGAGAFYGYTF. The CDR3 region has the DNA TGTGCCAGCAGTGCACTCGGAGCAGGGGCCTTCTATGGCTACACCTTC.

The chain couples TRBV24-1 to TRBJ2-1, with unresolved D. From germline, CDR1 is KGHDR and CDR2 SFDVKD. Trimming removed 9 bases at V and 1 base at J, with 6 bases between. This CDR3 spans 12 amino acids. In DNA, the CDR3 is TGTGCCACCGGTGGGTCCTACAATGAGCAGTTCTTC. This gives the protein CATGGSYNEQFF.

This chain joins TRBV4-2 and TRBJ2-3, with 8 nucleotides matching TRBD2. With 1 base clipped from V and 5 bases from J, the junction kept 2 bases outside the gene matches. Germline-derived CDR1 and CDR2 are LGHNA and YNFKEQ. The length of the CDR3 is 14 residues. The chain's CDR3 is CASSQVGRVDTQYF. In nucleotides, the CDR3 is TGTGCCAGCAGCCAAGTCGGGAGGGTAGATACGCAGTATTTT.

CDR3 sequence reads: CASSFYGDRARSGELFF. The CDR3 DNA reads as TGTGCCAGCAGCTTTTATGGGGACAGGGCTAGATCCGGGGAGCTGTTTTTT. The V and J genes are TRBV5-5 and TRBJ2-2, with 9 bases matching TRBD1. The germline V gene has CDR1 SGHKS and CDR2 YYEKEE (reference sequence). CDR3 length equals 17 residues. J lost 6 bases, V lost 2 bases, and 11 bases had no gene match.

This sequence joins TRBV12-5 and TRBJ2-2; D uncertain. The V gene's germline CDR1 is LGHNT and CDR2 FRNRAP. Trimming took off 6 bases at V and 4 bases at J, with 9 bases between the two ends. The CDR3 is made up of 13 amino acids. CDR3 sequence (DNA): TGTGCTAGTGGGGCGTCTTCCACCGGGGAGCTGTTTTTT. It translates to CASGASSTGELFF.

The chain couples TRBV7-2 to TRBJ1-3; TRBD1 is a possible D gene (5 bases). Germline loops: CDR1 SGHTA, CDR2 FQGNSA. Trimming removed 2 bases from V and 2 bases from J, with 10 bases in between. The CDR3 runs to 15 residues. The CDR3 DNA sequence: TGTGCCAGCAGCTTAATGTGGGGACCTGGAAACACCATATATTTT. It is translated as CASSLMWGPGNTIYF.

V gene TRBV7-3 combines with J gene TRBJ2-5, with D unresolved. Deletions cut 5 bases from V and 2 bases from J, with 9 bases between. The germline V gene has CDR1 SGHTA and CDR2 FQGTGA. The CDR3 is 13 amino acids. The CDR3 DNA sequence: TGTGCCAGCAGCCCTGGGTGGCAAGAGACCCAGTACTTC. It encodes CASSPGWQETQYF.

CDR3 sequence: CANNTQETQYF. In DNA, the CDR3 is TGTGCCAACAACACCCAAGAGACCCAGTACTTC. This chain links TRBV27 with TRBJ2-5; D gene unclear. The CDR3 covers 11 residues. In germline, CDR1 is MNHEY, CDR2 SMNVEV (reference sequence). Trimming pared 10 bases from V and 1 base from J, leaving 7 bases between.

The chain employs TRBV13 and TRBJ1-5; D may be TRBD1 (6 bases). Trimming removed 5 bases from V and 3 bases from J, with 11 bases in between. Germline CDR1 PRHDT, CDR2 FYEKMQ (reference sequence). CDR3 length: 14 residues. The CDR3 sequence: CASSHGQINQPQHF. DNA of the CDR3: TGTGCCAGCAGCCATGGACAGATCAATCAGCCCCAGCATTTT.

The CDR3 region is CASSQGQGSGEQYV. The CDR3 DNA sequence: TGCGCCAGCAGCCAGGGACAGGGGAGTGGCGAGCAGTACGTC. The chain combines TRBV5-1 with TRBJ2-7; 10 bases match TRBD1. The CDR3 covers 14 residues. Germline V CDR1 and CDR2: SGHRS, YFSETQ. With 4 bases clipped from V and 6 bases from J, the junction kept 7 bases outside the gene matches.

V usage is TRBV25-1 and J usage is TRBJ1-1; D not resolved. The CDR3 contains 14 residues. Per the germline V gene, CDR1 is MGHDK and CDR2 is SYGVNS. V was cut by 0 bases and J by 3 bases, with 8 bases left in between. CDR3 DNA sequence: TGTGCCAGCAGTGAATATGCGGGTGACACTGAAGCTTTCTTT. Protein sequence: CASSEYAGDTEAFF.

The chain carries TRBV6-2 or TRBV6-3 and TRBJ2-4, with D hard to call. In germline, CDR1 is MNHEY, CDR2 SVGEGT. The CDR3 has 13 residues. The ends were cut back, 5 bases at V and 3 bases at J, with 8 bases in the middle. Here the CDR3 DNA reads TGTGCCAGCAGTAGTGTGGGCAAAAACATTCAGTACTTC. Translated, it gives CASSSVGKNIQYF.

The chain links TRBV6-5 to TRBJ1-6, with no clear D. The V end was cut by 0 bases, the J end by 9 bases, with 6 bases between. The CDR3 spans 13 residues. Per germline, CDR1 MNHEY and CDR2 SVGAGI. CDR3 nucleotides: TGTGCCAGCAGTTACTCGAGCCTTTCACCCCTCCACTTT. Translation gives CASSYSSLSPLHF.

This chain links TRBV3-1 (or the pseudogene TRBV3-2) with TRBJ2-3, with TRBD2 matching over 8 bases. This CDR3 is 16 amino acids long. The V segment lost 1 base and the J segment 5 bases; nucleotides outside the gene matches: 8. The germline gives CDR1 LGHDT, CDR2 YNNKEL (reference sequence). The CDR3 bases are TGTGCCAGCAGCCAAGTTGCAGGGACTAGAAGAGATACGCAGTATTTT. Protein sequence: CASSQVAGTRRDTQYF.

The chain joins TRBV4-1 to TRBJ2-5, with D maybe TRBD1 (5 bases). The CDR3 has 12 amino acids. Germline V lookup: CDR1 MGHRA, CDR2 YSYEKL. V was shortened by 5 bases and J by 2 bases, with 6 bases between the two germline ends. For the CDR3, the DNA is TGCGCCAGCAGCAGGACACAAGAGACCCAGTACTTC. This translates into CASSRTQETQYF.

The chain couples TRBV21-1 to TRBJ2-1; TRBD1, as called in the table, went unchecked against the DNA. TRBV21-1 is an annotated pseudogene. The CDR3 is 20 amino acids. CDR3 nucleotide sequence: TGTGCCAGCAGCAAATTAAGCTTACGCGGACAGGGGGGTTCTTACAATGAGCAGTTCTTC. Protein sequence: CASSKLSLRGQGGSYNEQFF.

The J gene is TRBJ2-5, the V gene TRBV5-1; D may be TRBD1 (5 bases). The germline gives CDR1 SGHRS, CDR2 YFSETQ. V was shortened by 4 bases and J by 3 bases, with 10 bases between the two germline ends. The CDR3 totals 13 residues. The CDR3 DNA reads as TGCGCCAGCAGCACTGGGGCGAAAGAGACCCAGTACTTC. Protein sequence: CASSTGAKETQYF.

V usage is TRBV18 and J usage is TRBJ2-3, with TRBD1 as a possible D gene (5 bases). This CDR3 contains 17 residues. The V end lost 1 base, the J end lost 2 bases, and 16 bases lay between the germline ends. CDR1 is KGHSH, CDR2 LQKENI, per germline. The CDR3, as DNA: TGTGCCAGCTCACCACTCATCCGGACAACCCACACAGATACGCAGTATTTT. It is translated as CASSPLIRTTHTDTQYF.

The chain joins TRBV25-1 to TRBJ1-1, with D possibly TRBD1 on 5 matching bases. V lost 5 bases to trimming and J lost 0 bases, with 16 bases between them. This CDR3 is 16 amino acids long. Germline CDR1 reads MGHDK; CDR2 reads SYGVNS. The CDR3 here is CASSPTGRGMNTEAFF. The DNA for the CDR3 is TGTGCCAGCAGTCCCACAGGTAGGGGCATGAACACTGAAGCTTTCTTT.

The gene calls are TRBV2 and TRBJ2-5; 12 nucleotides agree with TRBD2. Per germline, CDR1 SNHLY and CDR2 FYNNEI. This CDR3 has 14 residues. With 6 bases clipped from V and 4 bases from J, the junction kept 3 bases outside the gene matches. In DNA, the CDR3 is TGTGCCAGCAGCGCGACTAGCGGGGGAGAGACCCAGTACTTC. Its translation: CASSATSGGETQYF.

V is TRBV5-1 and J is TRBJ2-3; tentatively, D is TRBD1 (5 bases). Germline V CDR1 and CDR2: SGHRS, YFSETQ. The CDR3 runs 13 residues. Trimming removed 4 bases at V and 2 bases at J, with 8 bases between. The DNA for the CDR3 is TGCGCCAGCAGCCTGACAGACACAGATACGCAGTATTTT. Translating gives CASSLTDTDTQYF.

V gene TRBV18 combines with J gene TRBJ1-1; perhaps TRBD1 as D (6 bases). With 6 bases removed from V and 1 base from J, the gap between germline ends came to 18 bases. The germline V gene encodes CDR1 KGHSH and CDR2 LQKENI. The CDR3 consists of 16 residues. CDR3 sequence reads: CASSLWILDRNTEAFF. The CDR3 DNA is TGTGCCAGCTCTCTTTGGATTTTGGACAGGAACACTGAAGCTTTCTTT.